The rows below give T cell receptor beta chains drawn from one sample of a study of blood T cell repertoires in COVID-19. This table comes from immunoSEQ multiplex PCR, and its TCRdb copy is limited to in-frame clones, with some not included. The sample lists a few hundred thousand clones; around 93% were seen once. Material for sequencing was PBMCs or T cells enriched from blood (not recorded which). The receptors come from a human donor in a cohort exposed to, infected with or recovered from COVID-19 (not recorded which). The donor label of this sample is uncertain. CDR3s include the opening cysteine and the closing phenylalanine or tryptophan. The D gene is left open where the match is weak. Not every row has a clone size; where given, it reads once, few, many or a size class.

D | J | size | V | CDR3 | DNA
- | TRBJ2-7 | - | TRBV9 | CASSVDGNLYEQYF | TGTGCCAGCAGCGTAGACGGGAACTTGTACGAGCAGTACTTC
- | TRBJ1-2 | - | TRBV21-1 | CASSFRQGGVDYGYTF | TGTGCCAGCAGCTTCCGGCAGGGAGGTGTCGACTATGGCTACACCTTC
- | TRBJ1-2 | - | TRBV5-1 | CASSLERSGYTF | TGCGCCAGCAGCTTGGAGCGGAGCGGCTACACCTTC
- | TRBJ1-6 | - | TRBV5-1 | CASRLTVGNSPLHF | TGCGCCAGCCGCCTGACAGTGGGGAATTCACCCCTCCACTTT
TRBD1 | TRBJ1-2 | - | TRBV30 | CAWSPGQGGYGYTF | TGTGCCTGGAGTCCCGGACAGGGAGGCTATGGCTACACCTTC
- | TRBJ2-3 | - | TRBV4-3 | CASSQVGAGTDTQYF | TGCGCCAGCAGCCAAGTGGGGGCAGGCACAGATACGCAGTATTTT
TRBD2 | TRBJ2-2 | - | TRBV7-9 | CASSLLAGGRPGELFF | TGTGCCAGCAGCCTATTGGCGGGGGGGCGCCCCGGGGAGCTGTTTTTT
- | TRBJ2-7 | - | TRBV12-5 | CASGLSAGEEQYF | TGTGCTAGTGGTTTGTCCGCAGGGGAGGAGCAGTACTTC
TRBD1 | TRBJ1-1 | - | TRBV20-1 | CSASARGPNTEAFF | TGCAGTGCTAGTGCAAGGGGGCCGAACACTGAAGCTTTCTTT
TRBD1 | TRBJ2-7 | once | TRBV7-2 | CASSLRTGSSYEQYF | TGTGCCAGCAGCCTACGGACAGGGTCATCCTACGAGCAGTACTTC
TRBD2 | TRBJ2-1 | - | TRBV19 | CASNQGLLAANNEQFF | TGTGCCAGTAATCAAGGGCTACTAGCGGCGAACAATGAGCAGTTCTTC
TRBD1 | TRBJ1-4 | - | TRBV6-2/TRBV6-3 | CASSYSTGTGQEKLFF | TGTGCCAGCAGTTACTCGACCGGGACAGGGCAGGAAAAACTGTTTTTT
TRBD1 | TRBJ2-7 | - | TRBV6-5 | CASSYSWQGAYEQYF | TGTGCCAGCAGTTACTCGTGGCAGGGGGCCTACGAGCAGTACTTC
TRBD1 | TRBJ2-3 | - | TRBV10-3 | CAIPFLQGFGTDTQYF | TGTGCCATTCCCTTTCTACAGGGGTTCGGCACAGATACGCAGTATTTT
- | TRBJ1-2 | - | TRBV14 | CASSPARAYGYTF | TGTGCCAGCAGCCCGGCCAGGGCCTATGGCTACACCTTC
TRBD1 | TRBJ1-1 | - | TRBV11-2 | CASSLDPGTGSEAFF | TGTGCCAGCAGCTTAGATCCCGGGACAGGCAGTGAAGCTTTCTTT
- | TRBJ1-2 | - | TRBV7-9 | CAAGVGLPPYGYTF | TGTGCCGCTGGGGTGGGGCTCCCCCCCTATGGCTACACCTTC
- | TRBJ1-3 | - | TRBV3-1/TRBV3-2 | CASSFPRGGNGNTIYF | TGTGCCAGCAGCTTCCCAAGGGGCGGGAACGGAAACACCATATATTTT
- | TRBJ2-7 | - | TRBV15 | CATSRDRGIYEQYF | TGTGCCACCAGCAGAGATAGAGGTATCTACGAGCAGTACTTC
- | TRBJ1-1 | - | TRBV5-1 | CASSWAPDSSTEAFF | TGCGCCAGCAGCTGGGCCCCTGACAGCTCCACTGAAGCTTTCTTT
- | TRBJ2-3 | - | TRBV7-9 | CASSSMSNTDTQYF | TGTGCCAGCAGTTCAATGAGCAACACAGATACGCAGTATTTT
- | TRBJ1-1 | - | TRBV7-9 | CASSLNSYTEAFF | TGTGCCAGCAGCTTAAATTCGTACACTGAAGCTTTCTTT
- | TRBJ2-7 | - | TRBV4-1 | CASSQEGGRANEQYF | TGCGCCAGCAGCCAAGAGGGGGGGCGCGCCAACGAGCAGTACTTC
- | TRBJ2-1 | - | TRBV4-1 | CASSPGVSYNEQFF | TGCGCCAGCAGCCCCGGTGTCTCCTATAATGAGCAGTTCTTC
TRBD1 | TRBJ1-5 | - | TRBV19 | CASSPQDRGGQPQHF | TGTGCCAGTAGTCCCCAGGACAGGGGAGGACAGCCCCAGCATTTT
- | TRBJ1-4 | - | TRBV28 | CASMRAFRREKLFF | TGTGCCAGCATGAGGGCTTTTCGCCGTGAAAAACTGTTTTTT
TRBD1 | TRBJ2-7 | - | TRBV27 | CASSTDRGLDEQYF | TGTGCCAGCAGTACGGACAGGGGGTTGGACGAGCAGTACTTC
- | TRBJ1-5 | - | TRBV6-5 | CASSLDSLNQPQHF | TGTGCCAGCAGTCTAGACAGTCTAAATCAGCCCCAGCATTTT
- | TRBJ1-1 | few | TRBV13 | CASSLYPATQGSLTEAFF | TGTGCCAGCAGCTTATATCCCGCAACCCAGGGCTCTCTCACTGAAGCTTTCTTT
TRBD1 | TRBJ1-2 | - | TRBV18 | CASSADRGGDGYTF | TGTGCCAGCTCAGCTGACAGGGGCGGGGATGGCTACACCTTC
TRBD1 | TRBJ2-1 | - | TRBV5-1 | CASSLGGTAYNEQFF | TGCGCCAGCAGCTTGGGGGGGACAGCCTACAATGAGCAGTTCTTC
- | TRBJ1-1 | - | TRBV5-1 | CASSPYPPRDTEAFF | TGCGCCAGCAGCCCTTACCCTCCGAGGGACACTGAAGCTTTCTTT
- | TRBJ1-3 | - | TRBV4-3 | CASSQDFGGNTIYF | TGCGCCAGCAGCCAAGATTTTGGCGGAAACACCATATATTTT
- | TRBJ1-3 | - | TRBV29-1 | CSVEASNTIYF | TGCAGCGTTGAAGCTTCGAACACCATATATTTT
- | TRBJ1-2 | - | TRBV6-4 | CASSDTQNQGYDYGYTF | TGTGCCAGCAGTGACACGCAAAACCAGGGCTACGACTATGGCTACACCTTC
- | TRBJ2-7 | - | TRBV7-3 | CASSLAGQPDSYEQYF | TGTGCCAGCAGCTTAGCGGGACAGCCGGACTCCTACGAGCAGTACTTC
TRBD2 | TRBJ2-3 | - | TRBV24-1 | CATSDSSGVWGTDTQYF | TGTGCCACCAGTGATTCGAGCGGGGTGTGGGGCACAGATACGCAGTATTTT
- | TRBJ2-5 | - | TRBV5-1 | CASRRVETRGTQYF | TGCGCCAGCAGGCGAGTGGAGACCCGAGGGACCCAGTACTTC
- | TRBJ1-5 | - | TRBV18 | CASSPGGAGYQPQHF | TGTGCCAGCTCACCAGGCGGGGCAGGCTACCAGCCCCAGCATTTT
- | TRBJ1-5 | - | TRBV4-3 | CASSQDEDQPQHF | TGCGCCAGCAGCCAAGATGAGGATCAGCCCCAGCATTTT
- | TRBJ2-2 | - | TRBV6-5 | CAGEGGNTGELFF | TGTGCCGGGGAAGGGGGGAACACCGGGGAGCTGTTTTTT
TRBD2 | TRBJ2-5 | - | TRBV6-5 | CASSYGGGGQETQYF | TGTGCCAGCAGTTATGGCGGCGGGGGGCAAGAGACCCAGTACTTC
TRBD1 | TRBJ1-1 | - | TRBV3-1/TRBV3-2 | CASSSGQGVNRILF | TGTGCCAGCAGTTCAGGACAGGGGGTAAATCGAATCCTCTTT
- | TRBJ1-1 | - | TRBV4-1 | CASSQDGAEGEAFF | TGCGCCAGCAGCCAAGATGGGGCGGAGGGTGAAGCTTTCTTT
- | TRBJ2-4 | - | TRBV2 | CASSEADRFENIQYF | TGTGCCAGCAGTGAAGCAGATAGATTTGAAAACATTCAGTACTTC
- | TRBJ1-1 | - | TRBV10-3 | CATARDDETEAFF | TGTGCCACCGCCAGGGATGATGAAACTGAAGCTTTCTTT
TRBD1 | TRBJ1-3 | - | TRBV5-1 | CASSPTGGSGNTIYF | TGCGCCAGCAGCCCTACAGGGGGCAGTGGAAACACCATATATTTT
- | TRBJ1-1 | - | TRBV18 | CASSPMGGLGMNTEAFF | TGTGCCAGCTCACCAATGGGAGGCCTCGGGATGAACACTGAAGCTTTCTTT
- | TRBJ2-2 | - | TRBV24-1 | CATSSTTRDTGELFF | TGTGCCACCAGTAGCACAACCAGGGACACCGGGGAGCTGTTTTTT
- | TRBJ1-5 | - | TRBV12-5 | CASGLSSGDQPQHF | TGTGCTAGTGGTTTGTCCTCAGGGGATCAGCCCCAGCATTTT
- | TRBJ1-5 | - | TRBV4-1 | CASSQVPLSTNQPQHF | TGCGCCAGCAGCCAAGTCCCTCTGTCAACTAACCAGCCCCAGCATTTT
TRBD1 | TRBJ2-7 | - | TRBV2 | CASSGGTGTYEQYF | TGTGCCAGCAGTGGGGGGACAGGGACCTACGAGCAGTACTTC
- | TRBJ1-1 | - | TRBV11-2 | CASSLGQNTEAFF | TGTGCCAGCAGCTTGGGACAGAACACTGAAGCTTTCTTT
- | TRBJ1-5 | - | TRBV12-5 | CASGLVPAAAPHF | TGTGCTAGTGGTTTGGTTCCTGCGGCGGCCCCGCATTTT
TRBD1 | TRBJ1-1 | - | TRBV7-9 | CASSLAGQGGGTEAFF | TGTGCCAGCAGCTTAGCGGGACAGGGAGGTGGCACTGAAGCTTTCTTT